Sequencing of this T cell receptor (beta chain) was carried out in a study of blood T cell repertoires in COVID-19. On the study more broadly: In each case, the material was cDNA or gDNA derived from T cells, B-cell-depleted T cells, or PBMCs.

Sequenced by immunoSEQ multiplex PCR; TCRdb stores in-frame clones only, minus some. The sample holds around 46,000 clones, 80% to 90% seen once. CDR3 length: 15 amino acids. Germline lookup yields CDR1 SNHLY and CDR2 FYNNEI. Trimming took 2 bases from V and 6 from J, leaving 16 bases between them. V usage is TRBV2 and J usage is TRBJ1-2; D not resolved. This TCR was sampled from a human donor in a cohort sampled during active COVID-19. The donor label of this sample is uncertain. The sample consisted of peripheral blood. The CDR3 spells CASSEYGERMDGYTF. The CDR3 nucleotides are TGTGCCAGCAGTGAATATGGCGAGAGGATGGATGGCTACACCTTC. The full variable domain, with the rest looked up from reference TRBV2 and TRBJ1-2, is EPEVTQTPSHQVTQMGQEVILRCVPISNHLYFYWYRQILGQKVEFLVSFYNNEISEKSEIFDDQFSVERPDGSNFTLKIRSTKLEDSAMYFCASSEYGERMDGYTFGSGTRLTVV.